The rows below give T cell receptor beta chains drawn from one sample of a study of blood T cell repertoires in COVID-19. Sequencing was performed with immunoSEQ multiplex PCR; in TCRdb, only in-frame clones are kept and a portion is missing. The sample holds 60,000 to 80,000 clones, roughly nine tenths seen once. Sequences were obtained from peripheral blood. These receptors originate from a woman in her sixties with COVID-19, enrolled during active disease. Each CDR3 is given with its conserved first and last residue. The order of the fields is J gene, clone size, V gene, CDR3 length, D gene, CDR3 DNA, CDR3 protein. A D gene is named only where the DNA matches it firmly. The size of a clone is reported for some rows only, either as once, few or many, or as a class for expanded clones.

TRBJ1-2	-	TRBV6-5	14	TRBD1	TGTGCCAGCAGTAAAACACAGGGGACCGCTGGCTACACCTTC	CASSKTQGTAGYTF
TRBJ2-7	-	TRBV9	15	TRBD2	TGTGCCAGCAGCGTAGGGAGCGGGACCCCTTACGAGCAGTACTTC	CASSVGSGTPYEQYF
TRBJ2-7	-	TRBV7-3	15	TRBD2	TGTGCCAGCAGCTTATCCCCTAGCGGGAGCTACGAGCAGTACTTC	CASSLSPSGSYEQYF
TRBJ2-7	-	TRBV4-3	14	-	TGCGCCAGCAGCCAAGAAACAGGCGGCTACGAGCAGTACTTC	CASSQETGGYEQYF
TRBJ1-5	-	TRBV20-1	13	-	TGCAGTGCTAGTCAAACAGGGAAGTGGCCCCAGCATTTT	CSASQTGKWPQHF
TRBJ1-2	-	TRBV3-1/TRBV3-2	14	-	TGTGCCAGCAGCCACCGAACGGGGGGCCTTGGCTACACCTTC	CASSHRTGGLGYTF
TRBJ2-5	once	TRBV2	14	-	TGTGCCAGCAGTGAAGCGCGGAGGGTTGGGACCCAGTACTTC	CASSEARRVGTQYF
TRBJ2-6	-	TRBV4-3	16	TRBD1	TGCGCCAGCAGCCAAGGACAGGGATCTGGGGCCAACGTCCTGACTTTC	CASSQGQGSGANVLTF
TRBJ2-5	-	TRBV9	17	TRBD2	TGTGCCAGCAGCGTCTCGACTAGCGGAACCCACCAAGAGACCCAGTACTTC	CASSVSTSGTHQETQYF
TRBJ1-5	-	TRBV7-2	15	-	TGTGCCAGCAGCTTATCGCGGAGCAGCAATCAGCCCCAGCATTTT	CASSLSRSSNQPQHF
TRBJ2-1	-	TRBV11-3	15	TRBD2	TGTGCCAGCAGCCCCCGGACTAGCGGGGAACATGAGCAGTTCTTC	CASSPRTSGEHEQFF
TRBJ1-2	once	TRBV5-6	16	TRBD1	TGTGCCAGCAGCCCGCGTGCGGGACAGGGTTCTGACGGCTACACCTTC	CASSPRAGQGSDGYTF
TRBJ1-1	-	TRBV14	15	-	TGTGCCAGCAGCCAAGATCCAGGAGGGCGCACTGAAGCTTTCTTT	CASSQDPGGRTEAFF
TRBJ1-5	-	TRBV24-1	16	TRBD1	TGTGCCACCAGTGACCCCGGGACAGTTGCAATCAAGCCCCAGCATTTT	CATSDPGTVAIKPQHF
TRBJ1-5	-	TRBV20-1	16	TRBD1	TGCAGTGCTAGTACCCTCAAACAGGGGAGCAATCAGCCCCAGCATTTT	CSASTLKQGSNQPQHF
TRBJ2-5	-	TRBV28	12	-	TGTGCCAGCAGGTTCTCGGACACCTCCCAGTACTTC	CASRFSDTSQYF
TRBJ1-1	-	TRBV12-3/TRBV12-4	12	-	TGTGCCAGCAGTTTCTCCTGGGGGGGAGCTTTCTTT	CASSFSWGGAFF
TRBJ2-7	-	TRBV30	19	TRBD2	TGTGCCTGGAGTGTCCCGCAGGCTAGCGGGAGAAAGAGGTCCTACGAGCAGTACTTC	CAWSVPQASGRKRSYEQYF
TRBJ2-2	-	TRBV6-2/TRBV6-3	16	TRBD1	TGTGCCAGCAGTCCCCCCGGACAGGGGGACACCGGGGAGCTGTTTTTT	CASSPPGQGDTGELFF
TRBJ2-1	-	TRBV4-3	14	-	TGCGCCAGCAGCCATGTTGGAGGGAAGAATGAGCAGTTCTTC	CASSHVGGKNEQFF
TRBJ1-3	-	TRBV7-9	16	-	TGTGCCAGCAGCCCCTCAGGAACTAGCTCTGGAAACACCATATATTTT	CASSPSGTSSGNTIYF
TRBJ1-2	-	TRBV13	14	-	TGTGCCAGCAGCTTGCCCGGGGTGCGCGATGGCTACACCTTC	CASSLPGVRDGYTF
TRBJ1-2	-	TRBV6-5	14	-	TGTGCCAGCAGCCGTACCACGGGGTGGGATGGCTACACCTTC	CASSRTTGWDGYTF
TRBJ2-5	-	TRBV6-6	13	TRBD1	TGTGCCAGCAGTGGACAGGGGGTGGGGACCCAGTACTTC	CASSGQGVGTQYF
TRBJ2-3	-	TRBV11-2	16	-	TGTGCCAGCAGCTTACGCCACAGGGCCCGCACAGATACGCAGTATTTT	CASSLRHRARTDTQYF
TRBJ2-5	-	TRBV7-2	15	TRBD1	TGTGCCAGCAGCCCTCGGACAGGGCAGGGGGAGACCCAGTACTTC	CASSPRTGQGETQYF
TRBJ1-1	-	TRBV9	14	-	TGTGCCAGCAGCCCTCCCCCAGGGCCCACTGAAGCTTTCTTT	CASSPPPGPTEAFF
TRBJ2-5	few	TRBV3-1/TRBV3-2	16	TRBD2	TGTGCCAGCAGCCACAAATTAGCGGGAGGAGGAGAGACCCAGTACTTC	CASSHKLAGGGETQYF
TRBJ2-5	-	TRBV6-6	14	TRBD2	TGTGCCAGCAGCCGCCTGACTAGCGGTGAGACCCAGTACTTC	CASSRLTSGETQYF
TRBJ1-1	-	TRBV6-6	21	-	TGTGCCAGCAGTCCAAAATACCCTACGCCGGGACAACTAAACTGGAACACTGAAGCTTTCTTT	CASSPKYPTPGQLNWNTEAFF
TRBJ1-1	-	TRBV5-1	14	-	TGCGCCAGCAGCAGGGACACGACGAACACTGAAGCTTTCTTT	CASSRDTTNTEAFF
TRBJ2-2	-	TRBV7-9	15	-	TGTGCCAGCAGCTTTTTAACGGGGAGCGCCGGGGAGCTGTTTTTT	CASSFLTGSAGELFF
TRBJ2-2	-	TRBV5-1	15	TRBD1	TGCGCCAGCTCTTTCACAGGGGTTTTCCACGGGGAGCTGTTTTTT	CASSFTGVFHGELFF
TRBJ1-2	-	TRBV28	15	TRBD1	TGTGCCAGCAGTTTAGGCTCTGGGACAGGGCTCGGCTACACCTTC	CASSLGSGTGLGYTF
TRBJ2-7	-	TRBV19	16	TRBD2	TGTGCCAGTAGTATAGGCGTCGGGACTAGCTCAAACCGTCAGTACTTC	CASSIGVGTSSNRQYF
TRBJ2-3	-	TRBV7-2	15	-	TGTGCCAGCAGCTTAAACTCGGGGAGCACAGATACGCAGTATTTT	CASSLNSGSTDTQYF
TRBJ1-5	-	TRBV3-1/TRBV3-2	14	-	TGTGCCAGCAGCCCGGGTACGGGCAATCAGCCCCAGCATTTT	CASSPGTGNQPQHF
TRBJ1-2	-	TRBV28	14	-	TGTGCCAGCAGTTTACCTGGACAGTTCTATGGCTACACCTTC	CASSLPGQFYGYTF
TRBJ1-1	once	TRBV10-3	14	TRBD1	TGTGCCATCAGTCCGGGACAGGTGAACACTGAAGCTTTCTTT	CAISPGQVNTEAFF
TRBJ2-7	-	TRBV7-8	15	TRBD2	TGTGCCAGCACCATGACTAGCGGGACCTTGTACGAGCAGTACTTC	CASTMTSGTLYEQYF
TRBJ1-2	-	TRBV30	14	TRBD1	TGTGCCTGGAGTCGGGACAGGTTCAACTATGGCTACACCTTC	CAWSRDRFNYGYTF
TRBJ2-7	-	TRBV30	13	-	TGTGCCTACCATCCGGGATTCGAATACGAGCAGTACTTC	CAYHPGFEYEQYF
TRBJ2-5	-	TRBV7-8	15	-	TGTGCCAGCAGCTTAGTAAAGGGCGGCGCGGGGACCCAGTACTTC	CASSLVKGGAGTQYF
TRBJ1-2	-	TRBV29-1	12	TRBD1	TGCAGCGTTGAAACAGGGGGAAAAGGCTACACCTTC	CSVETGGKGYTF